This passage covers 19 T cell receptor beta chains from one sample sequenced in a study of T-cell memory formation after mild COVID-19. One entry per CDR3 protein results from TCRdb running MiXCR on the 5' RACE reads. The sample lists about 130,000 distinct CDR3 sequences, roughly 6.2% seen once, with 2% to 2.5% in the top ten. Sequenced material: PBMCs or a T cell subset sorted from them (not recorded which). These TCRs come from an adult woman who had mild COVID-19 (a few samples of this study predate the infection). Cell type and time point are not known.

This clonotype has a handful of counts. CDR3 nucleotide sequence: TGTGCCAGCAGTTCGATCCGGACAGGGGGCACTGAAGCTTTCTTT. Its translation is CASSSIRTGGTEAFF. The rearrangement uses TRBV12-3 or TRBV12-4 and TRBJ1-1, with 10 bases lining up with TRBD1. With V trimmed by 4 bases and J by 4 bases, 6 bases remained unmatched. There are 15 residues in the CDR3.

This clonotype was seen at least ten times. The V and J genes are TRBV11-1 and TRBJ2-7; D is perhaps TRBD1 (6 bases). V gave up 3 bases and J gave up 4 bases, with 10 bases separating them. The CDR3 covers 13 residues. Germline CDR1 and CDR2: SGHAT and FQDESV (reference sequence). CDR3 in amino acids: CASSLGRGYEQYF. CDR3 sequence (DNA): TGTGCCAGCAGCTTGGGCAGGGGTTACGAGCAGTACTTC.

V and J are TRBV7-7 and TRBJ2-2; D gene uncertain. The CDR3 has 16 residues. Trimming left V 4 bases short and J 0 bases short, with 12 bases between. CDR1 SSHAT and CDR2 FNYEAQ come from the germline V gene (reference sequence). The CDR3 reads CASSSRGPANTGELFF. In DNA form, the CDR3 reads TGTGCCAGCAGCTCCCGTGGGCCCGCGAACACCGGGGAGCTGTTTTTT.

This clonotype was picked up a small number of times. This chain uses TRBV3-1 with TRBJ1-2; TRBD1 matches 10 bases. The germline CDR1 and CDR2 sequences are LGHDT and YNNKEL (reference sequence). This CDR3 comprises 14 residues. With V trimmed by 3 bases and J by 4 bases, 2 bases remained unmatched. This CDR3 is CASSQRTGGYGYTF. The CDR3 DNA sequence: TGTGCCAGCAGCCAGAGGACAGGGGGCTATGGCTACACCTTC.

This sequence joins TRBV6-6 and TRBJ2-3, with unresolved D. Trimming took off 6 bases at V and 3 bases at J, with 16 bases between the two ends. The CDR3 has 15 residues. Germline lookup yields CDR1 MNHNY and CDR2 SVGAGI (reference sequence). CDR3 in DNA: TGTGCCAGCAGCCCAGGTGTCGCGACTACAGATACGCAGTATTTT. Protein: CASSPGVATTDTQYF.

This clonotype was found many times. The chain has TRBV12-3 or TRBV12-4 and TRBJ2-7; D is undetermined. With 4 bases removed from V and 5 bases from J, the gap between germline ends came to 9 bases. CDR3 length equals 12 residues. As DNA, the CDR3 is TGTGCCAGCAGTTCGAGGTTCGACGAGCAGTACTTC. This translates into CASSSRFDEQYF.

The chain couples TRBV6-6 to TRBJ1-2, with D perhaps TRBD1 (6 bases). CDR3 length equals 15 residues. Germline V gene lookup returns CDR1 MNHNY and CDR2 SVGAGI (reference sequence). Trimming removed 0 bases from V and 0 bases from J, with 8 bases in between. CDR3 sequence (DNA): TGTGCCAGCAGTTACTCGGGGGCCCCTAACTATGGCTACACCTTC. Amino acids: CASSYSGAPNYGYTF.

This clonotype was recorded a few times. The rearrangement links TRBV12-3 or TRBV12-4 to TRBJ1-3; D is ambiguous. The CDR3 is 15 amino acids. Trimming left V 4 bases short and J 0 bases short, with 10 bases between. The CDR3 sequence: CASSSPTISGNTIYF. The CDR3 bases are TGTGCCAGCAGTTCTCCGACAATCTCTGGAAACACCATATATTTT.

The rearrangement uses TRBV24-1 and TRBJ2-5; TRBD1 matches 7 bases. Germline CDR1 KGHDR, CDR2 SFDVKD. V lost 9 bases and J lost 1; bases outside the gene matches: 7. This CDR3 comprises 14 residues. CDR3 sequence: CATSGRGTQETQYF. The CDR3 DNA sequence: TGTGCCACCTCCGGCAGGGGGACCCAAGAGACCCAGTACTTC.

This clonotype was found many times. CDR3 loop: CASSQDLAGGPREDTQYF. CDR3 DNA sequence: TGTGCCAGCAGCCAAGACTTAGCGGGGGGGCCGCGGGAAGATACGCAGTATTTT. The chain recombines TRBV4-2 with TRBJ2-3, with 11 positions matching TRBD2. The CDR3 has 18 residues. Germline V gene sequence: CDR1 LGHNA, CDR2 YNFKEQ. The junction had 10 bases not matched to a gene; V was cut back by 0 bases and J by 5 bases.

The chain uses TRBV12-3 or TRBV12-4 and TRBJ2-3; weak D call: TRBD2 (5 bases). The CDR3 extends over 14 amino acids. V was cut by 3 bases and J by 5 bases, with 12 bases left in between. The CDR3 nucleotides read TGTGCCAGCAGTTTCATGAGACTACTAGATACGCAGTATTTT. Amino acids: CASSFMRLLDTQYF.

This clonotype has at least ten counts. The CDR3 here is CASSSSGGAYADTQYF. The CDR3 DNA follows: TGTGCCAGCAGCTCAAGCGGGGGGGCCTACGCAGATACGCAGTATTTT. The chain carries TRBV11-1 and TRBJ2-3; 10 bases agree with TRBD2. With 4 bases clipped from V and 4 bases from J, the junction kept 8 bases outside the gene matches. This CDR3 has 16 residues. CDR1 and CDR2 from the germline V gene are SGHAT and FQDESV (reference sequence).

This clonotype was counted between two and nine times. The chain recombines TRBV7-9 with TRBJ1-2; D is undetermined. CDR3 length: 15 amino acids. Germline V lookup: CDR1 SEHNR, CDR2 FQNEAQ (reference sequence). Trimming removed 4 bases from V and 7 bases from J, with 19 bases in between. CDR3 amino acids: CASSSPDRGSLGYTF. The CDR3 nucleotides are TGTGCCAGCAGCTCCCCGGATCGCGGGAGCCTTGGCTACACCTTC.

This clonotype was seen a handful of times. The chain links TRBV9 to TRBJ2-2; D remains unclear. This CDR3 has 14 residues. CDR1 and CDR2 (germline): SGDLS, YYNGEE. V was trimmed by 0 bases and J by 2 bases, leaving 5 bases between them. The CDR3 nucleotides read TGTGCCAGCAGCGTAGCACCTAACACCGGGGAGCTGTTTTTT. This gives the protein CASSVAPNTGELFF.

This clonotype was detected ten times or more. The J gene is TRBJ2-1, the V gene TRBV6-6; TRBD1 might be the D (6 bases). Germline assignment: CDR1 MNHNY and CDR2 SVGAGI (reference sequence). The CDR3 extends over 15 amino acids. V lost 5 bases and J 0 bases, leaving 11 bases between the germline ends. The CDR3 DNA reads TGTGCCAGCAGTCCCCGGACAGCCTCCTACAATGAGCAGTTCTTC. It encodes CASSPRTASYNEQFF.

This clonotype has only a few counts. The rearrangement joins TRBV24-1 to TRBJ1-1, with D unresolved. Germline V gene sequence: CDR1 KGHDR, CDR2 SFDVKD. This CDR3 region has 11 residues. The V and J ends lost 7 bases and 8 bases respectively, with 10 bases between them. The CDR3 bases are TGTGCCACCAGCAGCCCGGCGGAAGCTTTCTTT. This gives the protein CATSSPAEAFF.

This rearrangement joins TRBV7-8 to TRBJ2-1, with D possibly being TRBD1 or TRBD2 (5 bases each). This CDR3 region has 16 residues. Germline V gene lookup returns CDR1 SGHVS and CDR2 FQNEAQ. Trimming took 3 bases from V and 6 from J, leaving 18 bases between them. CDR3 protein: CASSLRDETISNEQFF. In nucleotides, the CDR3 is TGTGCCAGCAGCTTGAGGGACGAGACCATTTCCAATGAGCAGTTCTTC.

The J gene is TRBJ2-7, the V gene TRBV6-5, with 9 bases matching TRBD2. Germline-derived CDR1 and CDR2 are MNHEY and SVGAGI. The CDR3 extends over 13 amino acids. J was trimmed by 3 bases and V by 6 bases; bases with no gene match: 3. The CDR3 bases are TGTGCCAGCAGCCCGCGGGGGGGCTACGAGCAGTACTTC. This translates into CASSPRGGYEQYF.

At least ten counts were recorded for this clonotype. V gene TRBV6-5 combines with J gene TRBJ2-7; 10 nucleotides line up with TRBD2. CDR3 length: 15 amino acids. Trimming cost V 6 bases and J 1 base; bases outside gene matches: 6. Per germline, CDR1 MNHEY and CDR2 SVGAGI. CDR3 DNA: TGTGCCAGCAGAAGAGCTAGCGGGGGTTCCTACGAGCAGTACTTC. Its protein product is CASRRASGGSYEQYF.